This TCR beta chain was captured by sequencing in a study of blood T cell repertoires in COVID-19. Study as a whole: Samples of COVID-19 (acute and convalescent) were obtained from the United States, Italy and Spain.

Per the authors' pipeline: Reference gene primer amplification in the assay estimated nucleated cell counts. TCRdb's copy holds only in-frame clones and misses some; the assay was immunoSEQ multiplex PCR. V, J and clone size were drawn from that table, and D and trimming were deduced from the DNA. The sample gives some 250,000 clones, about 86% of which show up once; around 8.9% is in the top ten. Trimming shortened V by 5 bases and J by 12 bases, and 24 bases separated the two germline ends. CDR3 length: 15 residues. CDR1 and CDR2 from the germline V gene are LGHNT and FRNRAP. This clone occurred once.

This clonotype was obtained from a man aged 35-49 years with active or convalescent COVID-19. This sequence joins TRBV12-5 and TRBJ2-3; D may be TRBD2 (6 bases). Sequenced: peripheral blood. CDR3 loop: CASGPPMGGSAEQYF. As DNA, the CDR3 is TGTGCTAGTGGTCCACCTATGGGAGGCTCAGCAGAACAGTATTTT. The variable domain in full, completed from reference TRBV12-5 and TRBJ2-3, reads DARVTQTPRHKVTEMGQEVTMRCQPILGHNTVFWYRQTMMQGLELLAYFRNRAPLDDSGMPKDRFSAEMPDATLATLKIQPSEPRDSAVYFCASGPPMGGSAEQYFGPGTRLTVL.